These 8 T cell receptor beta chains originate from one sample sequenced in a study of T-cell memory formation after mild COVID-19. TCRdb redid the calling of the 5' RACE reads with MiXCR, one entry per CDR3 protein. The table lists 450,000 to 700,000 distinct CDR3 sequences, 15% to 20% of them singletons. What was sequenced was PBMCs or a T cell subset sorted from them (not recorded which). The receptors were gathered from an adult woman who had mild COVID-19 (a few samples of this study predate the infection). Cell type and time point are not known.

This sequence joins TRBV11-2 and TRBJ2-1; tentatively, D is TRBD1 (6 bases). Germline lookup yields CDR1 SGHAT and CDR2 FQNNGV. The V gene lost 1 base and the J gene lost 0 bases, with 10 bases spanning the gap. This CDR3 has 16 residues. The CDR3 loop is CASSLVGRGSYNEQFF. The DNA of the CDR3 is TGTGCCAGCAGCTTAGTTGGCAGGGGCTCCTACAATGAGCAGTTCTTC.

V is TRBV20-1 and J is TRBJ2-5; TRBD2 matches at 15 bases. The CDR3 is 19 residues long. Unmatched junction bases numbered 10, after V lost 2 bases and J lost 0 bases. CDR1 is DFQATT and CDR2 is SNEGSKA in the germline V gene (reference sequence). The CDR3, as DNA: TGCAGTGCTAGAACTTACTGGACTAGCGGGGGGGTCTACCAAGAGACCCAGTACTTC. It encodes CSARTYWTSGGVYQETQYF.

This clonotype was seen a few times. This chain connects TRBV28 to TRBJ2-3; a possible D gene is TRBD1 (5 bases). The germline CDR1 and CDR2 sequences are MDHEN and SYDVKM. Trimming took off 3 bases at V and 3 bases at J, with 13 bases between the two ends. The CDR3 sequence is 15 residues long. This CDR3 is CASSLPGLQTDTQYF. The CDR3 region has the DNA TGTGCCAGCAGTTTGCCAGGGCTACAGACAGATACGCAGTATTTT.

This clonotype was detected a few times. The chain uses TRBV2 and TRBJ2-5, with D possibly being TRBD2 (5 bases). Looked up from germline, CDR1 is SNHLY and CDR2 is FYNNEI. The CDR3 runs 13 residues. Deletions cut 8 bases from V and 3 bases from J, with 13 bases between. This CDR3 is CASGGLVEETQYF. In DNA form, the CDR3 reads TGTGCCAGCGGCGGACTGGTGGAAGAGACCCAGTACTTC.

This clonotype came up a few times. V usage is TRBV10-3 and J usage is TRBJ2-7, with D possibly being TRBD1 or TRBD2 (5 bases each). V lost 0 bases, J lost 6 bases, and 15 bases lay in between. This CDR3 comprises 15 residues. From germline, CDR1 is ENHRY and CDR2 SYGVKD. The CDR3 nucleotides read TGTGCCATCAGTGAGTCAGGGACCTTTAGTGCCGAGCAGTACTTC. Residues: CAISESGTFSAEQYF.

This clonotype was counted between two and nine times. The V and J genes are TRBV3-1 and TRBJ1-1; 8 bases map to TRBD1. The CDR3 consists of 14 residues. The V and J ends lost 5 bases and 7 bases, in that order; junction bases with no gene match: 9. From germline, CDR1 is LGHDT and CDR2 YNNKEL (reference sequence). The CDR3 loop is CASSFPDREVEAFF. The CDR3 region has the DNA TGTGCCAGCAGCTTTCCGGACAGGGAAGTTGAAGCTTTCTTT.

The CDR3 spells CSVGVFSYEQYF. CDR3 DNA sequence: TGCAGCGTTGGAGTTTTCTCCTACGAGCAGTACTTC. This rearrangement joins TRBV29-1 to TRBJ2-7, with D unresolved. Between the trimmed V and J ends, which lost 4 bases and 0 bases, there was a span of 7 bases. Looked up from germline, CDR1 is SQVTM and CDR2 is ANQGSEA. CDR3 size: 12 residues.

This clonotype was found a few times. This chain joins TRBV14 and TRBJ1-2, with 9 positions matching TRBD1. The CDR3 totals 15 residues. Germline lookup yields CDR1 SGHDN and CDR2 FVKESK. The V and J ends lost 2 bases and 3 bases, in that order; junction bases with no gene match: 4. CDR3 coding DNA: TGTGCCAGCAGCCAAAAAGGACAGGGGTACTATGGCTACACCTTC. This translates into CASSQKGQGYYGYTF.